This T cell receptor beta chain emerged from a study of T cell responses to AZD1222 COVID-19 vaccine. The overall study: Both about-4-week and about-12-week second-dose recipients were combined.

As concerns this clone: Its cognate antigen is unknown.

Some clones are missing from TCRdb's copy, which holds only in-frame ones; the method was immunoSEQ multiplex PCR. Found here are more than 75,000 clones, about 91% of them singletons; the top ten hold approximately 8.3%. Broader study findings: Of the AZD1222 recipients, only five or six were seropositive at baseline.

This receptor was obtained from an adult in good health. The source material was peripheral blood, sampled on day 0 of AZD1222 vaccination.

The CDR3 DNA follows: TGTGCCAGCTCACCCCTCAGGGAAGATACGCAGTATTTT. It codes for CASSPLREDTQYF. The chain links TRBV18 to TRBJ2-3; TRBD1 might be the D (5 bases). Germline assignment: CDR1 KGHSH and CDR2 LQKENI. This CDR3 has 13 amino acids. Trimming shortened V by 3 bases and J by 5 bases, and 9 bases separated the two germline ends. Variable domain in full (rest from reference TRBV18 and TRBJ2-3): NAGVMQNPRHLVRRRGQEARLRCSPMKGHSHVYWYRQLPEEGLKFMVYLQKENIIDESGMPKERFSAEFPKEGPSILRIQQVVRGDSAAYFCASSPLREDTQYFGPGTRLTVL.